This TCR beta chain was sequenced for a study of OX40 agonist ivuxolimab in advanced cancers. The CDR3 is 14 amino acids. Trimming pared 4 bases from V and 5 bases from J, leaving 14 bases between. Germline V gives CDR1 MNHNS, CDR2 SASEGT. Study-level findings and limits: Which antigen the expanded peripheral T cells recognized is unknown. Fewer expanded clones were found on average in CD4+ than in CD8+ T cells.

With autoimmune disease history or systemic immunosuppression, patients were excluded. This clone showed up just a few times. Antigen: not known. The method was immunoSEQ multiplex PCR; TCRdb's version includes in-frame clones alone and lacks a portion of them. The sample has about 71,000 clones, roughly 84% seen once. This receptor was obtained from an adult with an advanced solid tumor such as melanoma, head and neck, liver or kidney cancer. The source material was CD4+ or CD8+ T cells sorted from blood, sampled in a trial of the OX40 agonist ivuxolimab. The chain carries TRBV6-1 and TRBJ1-2; perhaps TRBD1 as D (6 bases). The CDR3 DNA follows: TGTGCCAGCAGTGGATACAGGGCCGTTTATGGCTACACCTTC. It yields the protein CASSGYRAVYGYTF.